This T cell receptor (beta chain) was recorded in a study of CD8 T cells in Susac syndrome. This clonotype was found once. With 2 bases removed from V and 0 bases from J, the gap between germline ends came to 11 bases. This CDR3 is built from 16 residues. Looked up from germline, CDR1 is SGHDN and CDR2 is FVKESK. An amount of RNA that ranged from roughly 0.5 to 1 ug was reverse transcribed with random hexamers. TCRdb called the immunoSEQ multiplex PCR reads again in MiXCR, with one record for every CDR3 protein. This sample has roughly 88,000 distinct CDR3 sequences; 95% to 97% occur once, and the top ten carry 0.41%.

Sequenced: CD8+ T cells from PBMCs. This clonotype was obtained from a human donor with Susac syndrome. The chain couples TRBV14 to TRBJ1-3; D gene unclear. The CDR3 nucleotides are TGTGCCAGCAGCCAATCGGGCGGGAGCTCTGGAAACACCATATATTTT. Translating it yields CASSQSGGSSGNTIYF.